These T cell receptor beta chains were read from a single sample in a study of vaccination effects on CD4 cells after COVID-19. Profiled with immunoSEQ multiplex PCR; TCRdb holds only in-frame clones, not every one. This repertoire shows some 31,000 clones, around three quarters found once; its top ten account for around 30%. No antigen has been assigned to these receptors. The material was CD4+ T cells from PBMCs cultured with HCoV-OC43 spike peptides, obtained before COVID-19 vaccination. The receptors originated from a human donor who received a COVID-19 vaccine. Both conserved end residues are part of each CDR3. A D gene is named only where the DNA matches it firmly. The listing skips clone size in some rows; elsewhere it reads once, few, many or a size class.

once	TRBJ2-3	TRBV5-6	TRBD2	CASSRGLAPRTDTQYF	TGTGCCAGCAGCCGCGGACTAGCCCCTCGCACAGATACGCAGTATTTT
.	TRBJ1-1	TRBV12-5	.	CASGLVGVGTEAFF	TGTGCTAGTGGTTTGGTTGGAGTAGGGACTGAAGCTTTCTTT
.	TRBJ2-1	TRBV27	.	CASSTGWGKVSYNEQFF	TGTGCCAGCAGTACCGGCTGGGGGAAGGTGTCCTACAATGAGCAGTTCTTC
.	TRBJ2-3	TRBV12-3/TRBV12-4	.	CASSPGVADTQYF	TGTGCCAGCAGTCCGGGGGTGGCAGATACGCAGTATTTT
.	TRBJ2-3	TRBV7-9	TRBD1	CASSPGLDRAMDTQYF	TGTGCCAGCAGCCCGGGTTTGGACAGGGCTATGGATACGCAGTATTTT
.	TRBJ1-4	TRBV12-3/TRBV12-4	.	CASSLANEKLFF	TGTGCCAGCAGTTTAGCCAATGAAAAACTGTTTTTT
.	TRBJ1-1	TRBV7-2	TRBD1	CASSHPTGYTEAFF	TGTGCCAGCAGCCACCCGACAGGGTACACTGAAGCTTTCTTT
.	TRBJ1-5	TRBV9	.	CASSVGGGSVYSNQPQHF	TGTGCCAGCAGCGTAGGTGGAGGGAGTGTATATAGCAATCAGCCCCAGCATTTT
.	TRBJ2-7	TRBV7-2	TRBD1	CASSPWTGGASLYEQYF	TGTGCCAGCAGCCCCTGGACAGGGGGCGCCTCTCTCTACGAGCAGTACTTC
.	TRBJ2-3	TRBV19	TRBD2	CASSRAAGGPGDTQYF	TGTGCCAGTAGTAGGGCGGCGGGGGGGCCGGGAGATACGCAGTATTTT
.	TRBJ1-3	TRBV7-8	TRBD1	CASSPRDRSLGNTIYF	TGTGCCAGCAGCCCCCGGGACAGGAGTCTCGGAAACACCATATATTTT
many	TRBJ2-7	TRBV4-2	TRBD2	CASSQQSGGDSYEQYF	TGTGCCAGCAGCCAACAAAGCGGGGGGGACTCCTACGAGCAGTACTTC
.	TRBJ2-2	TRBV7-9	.	CASSLAGTTGELFF	TGTGCCAGCAGCTTAGCAGGGACCACCGGGGAGCTGTTTTTT
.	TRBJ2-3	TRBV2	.	CASSVSTSTDTQYF	TGTGCCAGCAGCGTAAGCACTAGCACAGATACGCAGTATTTT
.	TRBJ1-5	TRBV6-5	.	CASSPGAWQPQHF	TGTGCCAGCAGTCCGGGGGCATGGCAGCCCCAGCATTTT
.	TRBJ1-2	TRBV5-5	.	CASSFGSKTGGYTF	TGTGCCAGCAGCTTTGGGAGTAAGACGGGTGGCTACACCTTC
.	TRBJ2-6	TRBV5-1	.	CASSPQTGASGANVLTF	TGCGCCAGCAGCCCTCAGACAGGAGCCTCTGGGGCCAACGTCCTGACTTTC
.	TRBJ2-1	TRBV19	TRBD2	CASRGLAGVEQFF	TGTGCCAGTAGAGGCCTAGCGGGAGTGGAGCAGTTCTTC
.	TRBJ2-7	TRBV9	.	CASSSRGGARYEQYF	TGTGCCAGCAGCTCTAGAGGGGGGGCGCGGTACGAGCAGTACTTC
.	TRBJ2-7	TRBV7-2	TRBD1	CASMRTGRYEQYF	TGTGCCAGCATGAGGACAGGGCGCTACGAGCAGTACTTC
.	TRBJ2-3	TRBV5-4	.	CASSLVSGSAVADTQYF	TGTGCCAGCAGCTTGGTATCGGGGAGTGCCGTGGCAGATACGCAGTATTTT
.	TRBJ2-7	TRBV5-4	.	CASSFLNEQYF	TGTGCCAGCAGCTTCCTAAACGAGCAGTACTTC
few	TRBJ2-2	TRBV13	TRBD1	CASSSEYRGSLTGELFF	TGTGCCAGCAGTTCCGAATACAGGGGGTCCCTCACCGGGGAGCTGTTTTTT
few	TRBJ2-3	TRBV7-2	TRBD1	CASSSLWTGSTDTQYF	TGTGCCAGCAGCTCCCTGTGGACAGGGAGCACAGATACGCAGTATTTT
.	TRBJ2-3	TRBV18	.	CASSPPPSTDTQYF	TGTGCCAGCTCACCACCGCCTAGCACAGATACGCAGTATTTT
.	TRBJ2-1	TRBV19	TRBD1	CASSPNRGWDNEQFF	TGTGCCAGTAGCCCCAACAGGGGTTGGGACAATGAGCAGTTCTTC
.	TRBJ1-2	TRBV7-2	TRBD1	CASSARKGTGYYGYTF	TGTGCCAGCAGCGCTAGAAAGGGGACAGGGTACTATGGCTACACCTTC
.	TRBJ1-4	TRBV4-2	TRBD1	CASSLSDRDDEKLFF	TGTGCCAGCAGCCTTTCGGACAGGGATGATGAAAAACTGTTTTTT
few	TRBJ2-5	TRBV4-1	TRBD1	CASSHPGTGVETQYF	TGCGCCAGCAGCCACCCCGGGACAGGGGTTGAGACCCAGTACTTC
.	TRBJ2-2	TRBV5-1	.	CASSFSQGATGELFF	TGCGCCAGCAGCTTTTCACAGGGAGCGACCGGGGAGCTGTTTTTT
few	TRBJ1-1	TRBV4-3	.	CASSQDRGTEAFF	TGCGCCAGCAGCCAAGATCGGGGTACTGAAGCTTTCTTT
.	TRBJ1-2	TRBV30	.	CAWRVGGGGYTF	TGTGCCTGGAGGGTTGGGGGCGGTGGCTACACCTTC
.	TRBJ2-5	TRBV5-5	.	CASTWGPGETQYF	TGTGCCAGCACCTGGGGGCCAGGGGAGACCCAGTACTTC
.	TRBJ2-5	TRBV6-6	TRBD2	CASSYLPGLEETQYF	TGTGCCAGCAGTTACCTACCCGGACTAGAAGAGACCCAGTACTTC
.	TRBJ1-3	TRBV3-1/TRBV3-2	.	CASSQQGTGNTIYF	TGTGCCAGCAGCCAACAGGGCACTGGAAACACCATATATTTT
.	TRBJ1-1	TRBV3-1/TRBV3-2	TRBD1	CASSQVQGVPNTEAFF	TGTGCCAGCAGCCAAGTACAGGGGGTTCCGAACACTGAAGCTTTCTTT
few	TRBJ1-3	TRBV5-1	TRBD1	CASSLTGAGNTIYF	TGCGCCAGCAGCTTGACAGGGGCAGGAAACACCATATATTTT
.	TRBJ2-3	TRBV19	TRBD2	CASSIGLAGGKRRNTQYF	TGTGCCAGTAGTATAGGACTAGCGGGAGGGAAACGAAGGAATACGCAGTATTTT
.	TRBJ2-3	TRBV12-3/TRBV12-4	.	CASSLYRTDTQYF	TGTGCCAGCAGTTTGTACCGCACAGATACGCAGTATTTT
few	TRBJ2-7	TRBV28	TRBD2	CASRKSGGAPYEQYF	TGTGCCAGCAGGAAAAGCGGGGGGGCCCCCTACGAGCAGTACTTC
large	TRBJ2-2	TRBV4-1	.	CASSQPSAPNTGELFF	TGCGCCAGCAGCCAACCTAGCGCCCCGAACACCGGGGAGCTGTTTTTT
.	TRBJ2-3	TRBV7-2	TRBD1	CASSLALMFGTGPDTQYF	TGTGCCAGCAGCTTAGCGCTAATGTTTGGGACAGGTCCGGATACGCAGTATTTT
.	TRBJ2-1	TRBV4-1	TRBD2	CASSQDPPNGGRSNEQFF	TGCGCCAGCAGCCAAGACCCTCCTAATGGCGGGAGATCTAATGAGCAGTTCTTC
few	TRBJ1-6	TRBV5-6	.	CASSLVGVRRDSPLHF	TGTGCCAGCAGCTTGGTCGGGGTTAGGCGGGATTCACCCCTCCACTTT
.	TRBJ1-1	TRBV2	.	CASTLLMGGNTEAFF	TGTGCCAGCACACTTCTTATGGGGGGGAACACTGAAGCTTTCTTT